This TCR beta chain was sequenced during a study of blood T cells in healthy people across ages. The overall study: Template switching picked up about one barcoded beta molecule for each two T cells.

Germline CDR1 is KGHDR and CDR2 is SFDVKD. The CDR3 contains 17 residues. About this clonotype itself: At one of its ends the junction is not consistent with the germline gene, which may arise from a read error.

Using a J-beta primer mix together with a sample-barcoded 5' primer, a second PCR was run for roughly 6 to 11 cycles. TCRdb fed the 5' RACE reads into MiXCR, producing one record per CDR3 protein. This sample has over 1.5 million distinct CDR3 sequences, with 40% to 55% found just once. Sequencing was carried out using blood. The TCR was taken from a woman aged 40 to 50 in good health. V gene TRBV24-1 combines with J gene TRBJ2-1; 11 nucleotides line up with TRBD2. The DNA for the CDR3 is TGTGCCACCGGTGATCCCCTGACTAGCGGGGAGTACAATGAGCAGTTCTTC. It is translated as CATGDPLTSGEYNEQFF.